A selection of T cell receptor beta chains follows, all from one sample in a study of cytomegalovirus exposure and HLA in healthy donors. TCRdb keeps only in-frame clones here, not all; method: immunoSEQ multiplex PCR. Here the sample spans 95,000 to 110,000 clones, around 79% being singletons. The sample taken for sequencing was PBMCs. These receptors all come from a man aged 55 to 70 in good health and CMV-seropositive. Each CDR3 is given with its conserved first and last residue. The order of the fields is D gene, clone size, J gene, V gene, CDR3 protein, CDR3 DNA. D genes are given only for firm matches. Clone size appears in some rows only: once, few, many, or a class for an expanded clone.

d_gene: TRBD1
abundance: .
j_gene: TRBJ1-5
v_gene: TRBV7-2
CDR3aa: CASSPPTGNGQPQHF
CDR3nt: TGTGCCAGCAGCCCACCGACAGGGAACGGTCAGCCCCAGCATTTT

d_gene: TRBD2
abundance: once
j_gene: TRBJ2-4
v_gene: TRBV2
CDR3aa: CASTSGGAKNIQYF
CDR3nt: TGTGCCAGCACTAGCGGGGGTGCCAAAAACATTCAGTACTTC

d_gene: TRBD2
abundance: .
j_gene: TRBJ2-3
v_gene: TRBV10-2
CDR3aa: CASSPTSGGAVDTQYF
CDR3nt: TGCGCCAGCTCACCCACTAGCGGGGGGGCCGTAGATACGCAGTATTTT

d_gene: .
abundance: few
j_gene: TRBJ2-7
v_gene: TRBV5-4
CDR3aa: CASARGQSTREQYF
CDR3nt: TGTGCCAGCGCCCGCGGGCAGTCCACCAGGGAGCAGTACTTC

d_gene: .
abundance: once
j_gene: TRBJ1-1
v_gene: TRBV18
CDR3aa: CASSNRAVNTEAFF
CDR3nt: TGTGCCAGCTCGAACAGGGCGGTGAACACTGAAGCTTTCTTT

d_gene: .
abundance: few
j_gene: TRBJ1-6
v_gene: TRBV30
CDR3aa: CAWIGDSSYNSPLHF
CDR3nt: TGTGCCTGGATAGGCGACAGCTCCTATAATTCACCCCTCCACTTT

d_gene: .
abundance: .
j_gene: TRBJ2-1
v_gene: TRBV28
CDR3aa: CASSYHQGTYNEQFF
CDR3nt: TGTGCCAGCAGTTATCATCAGGGAACCTACAATGAGCAGTTCTTC

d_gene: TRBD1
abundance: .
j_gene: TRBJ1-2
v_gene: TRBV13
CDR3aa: CASSPGTGASYGYTF
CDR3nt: TGTGCCAGCAGCCCCGGGACAGGGGCAAGCTATGGCTACACCTTC

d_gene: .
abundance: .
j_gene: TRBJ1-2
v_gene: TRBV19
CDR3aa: CASSIVTDRRYGYTF
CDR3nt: TGTGCCAGTAGTATAGTTACCGACCGGAGGTATGGCTACACCTTC

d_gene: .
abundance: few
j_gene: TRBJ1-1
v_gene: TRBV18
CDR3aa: CASSPQKGLNTEAFF
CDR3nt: TGTGCCAGCTCACCACAAAAGGGGTTGAACACTGAAGCTTTCTTT

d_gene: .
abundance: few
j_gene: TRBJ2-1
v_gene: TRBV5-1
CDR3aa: CASTIPSGLEQFF
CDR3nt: TGTGCCAGCACAATCCCGAGCGGACTAGAGCAGTTCTTC

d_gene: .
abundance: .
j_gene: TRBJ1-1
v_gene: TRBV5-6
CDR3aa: CASSPIGGQATTEAFF
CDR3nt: TGTGCCAGCAGTCCCATCGGTGGGCAGGCGACCACTGAAGCTTTCTTT

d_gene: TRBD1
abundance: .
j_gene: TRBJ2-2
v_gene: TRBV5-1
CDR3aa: CASSLRTGMNTGELFF
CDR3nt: TGCGCCAGCAGCTTGCGGACAGGGATGAACACCGGGGAGCTGTTTTTT

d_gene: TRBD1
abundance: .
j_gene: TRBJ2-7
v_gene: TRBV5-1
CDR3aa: CASSRPDRGEQYF
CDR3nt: TGCGCCAGCAGCCGGCCGGACAGGGGCGAGCAGTACTTC